These T cell receptor beta chains were read from a single sample in a study of cytomegalovirus exposure and HLA in healthy donors. Method: immunoSEQ multiplex PCR; TCRdb's copy keeps in-frame clones and lacks some. The sample holds 200,000 or so clones, around 85% seen once. The sample taken for sequencing was PBMCs. Source of these receptors: a human donor in good health. Both conserved end residues are part of each CDR3.

cdr3_length,v_call,cdr3_aa
12,TRBV7-9,CSSSSAGTEAFF
15,TRBV30,CAWSILAGAANEQFF
15,TRBV12-5,CASALRQGETDTQYF
13,TRBV2,CASSEERSQPQHF
14,TRBV11-3,CASSWTSGKNIQYF
17,TRBV4-2,CASSLRTSSGSTDTQYF
14,TRBV25-1,CASSPTGSGETQYF
14,TRBV11-2,CASSWSGSTDTQYF
15,TRBV7-3,CASSTGLAGENTQYF
13,TRBV4-1,CASSQEATYEQYF
15,TRBV15,CATSRQREGLYGYTF
14,TRBV6-1,CAGGPWGGNQPQHF
15,TRBV9,CASSVGQGLTDTQYF
15,TRBV5-6,CASSIAGGTSYEQYF
14,TRBV9,CASSPRTGEYEQYF
14,TRBV21-1,CASSKVEGPYEQYF
15,TRBV5-1,CASSLWTGENTEAFF
15,TRBV25-1,CASSEPGGHSYGYTF
13,TRBV2,CASLYGRAYEQYF
11,TRBV20-1,CSARDLETQYF
15,TRBV5-1,CASSLESSGSKTQYF
17,TRBV5-1,CASSAGNPGLGSYEQYF
10,TRBV7-3,CASSPEDLRF
14,TRBV7-6,CASSPGTGAYEQYF
14,TRBV27,CASCVGTRNNEQFF
11,TRBV5-1,CASNGEATQYF
15,TRBV15,CATSRAMGAGQPQHF
13,TRBV28,CASSLLQGHGYTF
15,TRBV29-1,CSVEPATGTNYEQYF
16,TRBV6-1,CASSERTGGSSYEQYF
15,TRBV28,CASSPGARRNTEAFF
16,TRBV7-9,CASSLARAGLTDTQYF
16,TRBV4-1,CASSQDYGYSNQPQHF
17,TRBV7-9,CASSLSRNPAPRAEQYF
13,TRBV6-1,CASKESVNTEAFF
13,TRBV7-2,CASSLVLGDEQFF
12,TRBV7-9,CASSLSSETQYF
16,TRBV18,CASSPPWTSSTDTQYF
14,TRBV19,CASSLGSSSYEQYF
12,TRBV28,CASRKLADEQYF
17,TRBV9,CASSVEIPSSNTGELFF
14,TRBV11-3,CASSLSGGYNEQFF